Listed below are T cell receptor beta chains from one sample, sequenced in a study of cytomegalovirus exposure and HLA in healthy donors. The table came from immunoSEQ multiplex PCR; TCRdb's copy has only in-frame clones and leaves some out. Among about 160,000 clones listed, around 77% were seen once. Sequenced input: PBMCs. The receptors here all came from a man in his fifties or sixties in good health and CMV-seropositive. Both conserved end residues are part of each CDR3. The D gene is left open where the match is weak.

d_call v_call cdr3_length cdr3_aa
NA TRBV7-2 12 CASSSSSDTQYF
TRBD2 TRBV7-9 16 CASSLSSGGWTDTQYF
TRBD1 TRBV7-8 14 CASSSRQGAYEQYF
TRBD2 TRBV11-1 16 CASSQGGGTSPYEQYF
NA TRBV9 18 CASSPGQGVGASNQPQHF
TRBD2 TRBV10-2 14 CASSEAGRQETQYF
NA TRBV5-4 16 CASSLRQGSDNYGYTF
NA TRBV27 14 CASRNGGRGETQYF
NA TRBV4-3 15 CASSPGQFSTGELFF
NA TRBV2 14 CASSYGESTDTQYF
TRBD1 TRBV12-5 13 CASGLGQVGELFF
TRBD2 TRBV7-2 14 CASSLRGGYNEQFF
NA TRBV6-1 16 CASSESWWGRRETQYF
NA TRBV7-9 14 CASSFGRSSYEQYF
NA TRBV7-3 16 CASSLHGNSYQETQYF
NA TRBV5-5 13 CASSLGPGERAFF
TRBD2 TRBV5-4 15 CASSLGSGVQETQYF
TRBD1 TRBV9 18 CASSGWGQGSGGANVLTF
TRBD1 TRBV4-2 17 CASSQSGLRTGEDGYTF
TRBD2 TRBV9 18 CASSVGYSGGSLGETQYF
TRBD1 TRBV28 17 CASSLLSGTVSSYEQYF
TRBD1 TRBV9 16 CASSNFDRASGNTIYF
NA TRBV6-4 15 CASTEGGPSPDTQYF
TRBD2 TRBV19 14 CASSPAGAHNEQFF
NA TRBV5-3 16 CARPSGPLQDTGELFF
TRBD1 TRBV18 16 CASSPRDRGGSGLLYF
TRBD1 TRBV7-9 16 CASSSSDRAQLYGYTF
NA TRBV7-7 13 CASSSDSQETQYF
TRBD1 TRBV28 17 CASSLRGQYGWSYGYTF
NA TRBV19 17 CASSTSSLTIGGSPLHF
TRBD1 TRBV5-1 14 CARGSGTGAYEQYF
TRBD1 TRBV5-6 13 CASSLDRGMLQYF
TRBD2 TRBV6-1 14 CASSADGLAGEQYF